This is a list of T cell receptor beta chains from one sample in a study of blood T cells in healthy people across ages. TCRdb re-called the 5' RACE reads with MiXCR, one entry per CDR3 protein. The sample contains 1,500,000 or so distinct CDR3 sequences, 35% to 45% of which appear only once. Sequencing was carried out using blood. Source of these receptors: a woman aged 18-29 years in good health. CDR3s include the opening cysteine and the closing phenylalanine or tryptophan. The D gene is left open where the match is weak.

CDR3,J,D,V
CASRDTGGRRYNEQFF,TRBJ2-1,TRBD2,TRBV12-3/TRBV12-4
CANSFDGGRYTF,TRBJ1-2,NA,TRBV28
CASSRDRTGNTIYF,TRBJ1-3,TRBD1,TRBV5-1
CASRSTQGRGDTEAFF,TRBJ1-1,TRBD1,TRBV11-2
CASSFQFSGEQFF,TRBJ2-1,NA,TRBV9
CASSASPGHSNTEAFF,TRBJ1-1,NA,TRBV7-9
CASTLEGMRGKLFF,TRBJ1-4,NA,TRBV12-3/TRBV12-4
CASSLTGGRETHGTGELFF,TRBJ2-2,NA,TRBV28
CASSLSLLAVPYEQYF,TRBJ2-7,TRBD2,TRBV27
CSAHRDINTEAFF,TRBJ1-1,NA,TRBV20-1
CAVSESASPLTGGNQPQHF,TRBJ1-5,TRBD1,TRBV10-3
CASSSRQSSNEKLFF,TRBJ1-4,NA,TRBV11-2
CASGLWETQYF,TRBJ2-5,NA,TRBV12-5
CASSLYRGRTDTQYF,TRBJ2-3,TRBD1,TRBV12-3/TRBV12-4
CASSPGQADTQYF,TRBJ2-3,TRBD1,TRBV18
CASSQDWGGAVSNQPQHF,TRBJ1-5,NA,TRBV4-3
CASSQGHNTDTQYF,TRBJ2-3,NA,TRBV4-3
CSARDLRQGSSYEQYF,TRBJ2-7,NA,TRBV20-1
CASSRPGRGGLYGYTF,TRBJ1-2,TRBD1,TRBV3-1
CSAIDRNQETQYF,TRBJ2-5,NA,TRBV20-1
CASKRGPTYNEQFF,TRBJ2-1,TRBD2,TRBV6-5
CASSYGGRGANVLTF,TRBJ2-6,NA,TRBV6-2/TRBV6-3
CASSQQFLAKNIQYF,TRBJ2-4,NA,TRBV19
CASSSGTTQETQYF,TRBJ2-5,TRBD2,TRBV5-1
CSVGLWKRTDTQYF,TRBJ2-3,NA,TRBV29-1
CASSGNSVKNIQYF,TRBJ2-4,NA,TRBV6-2/TRBV6-3
CSARPTGSYEYF,TRBJ2-5,TRBD1,TRBV20-1
CSVDSGNEQYF,TRBJ2-5,NA,TRBV29-1
CASSSDRLGNEQYF,TRBJ2-5,NA,TRBV5-6
CAWSGGTSFFTDTQYF,TRBJ2-3,TRBD2,TRBV30
CASSLPYGTATETQYF,TRBJ2-3,NA,TRBV5-1
CASSVVAGSCNEQFF,TRBJ2-1,TRBD2,TRBV9
CASSPVAGAVPDYEQYF,TRBJ2-7,TRBD2,TRBV18
CASSSLARSYNEQFF,TRBJ2-1,TRBD2,TRBV9
CASSFDRSPSGNTIYF,TRBJ1-3,NA,TRBV9
CAIKPGLAGVVEQFF,TRBJ2-1,TRBD2,TRBV6-1
CAGSPSGTFSSYNEQFF,TRBJ2-1,NA,TRBV7-2
CSVAGAGANVLTF,TRBJ2-6,NA,TRBV29-1
CSVGRGGIYNEQFF,TRBJ2-1,NA,TRBV29-1